Detailed here is one T cell receptor beta chain. Its antigen is as yet unknown. Every patient had mismatch repair deficiency by PCR or immunohistochemistry. The TCR-sequenced patients were a few responders to pembrolizumab. The CDR3 covers 15 residues. V shed 2 bases and J shed 4 bases, with 14 bases lying between them. Germline V lookup: CDR1 LNHDA, CDR2 SQIVND (reference sequence). The assay was immunoSEQ multiplex PCR, and TCRdb's table has in-frame clones only and misses some. The sample consists of 90,000 to 120,000 clones, approximately 80% of them appearing once. The entry originates in a study of PD-1 blockade in mismatch repair-deficient tumors. Study-level results: After pembrolizumab, tumor-resident clones rose rapidly, then generally contracted before radiologic responses.

V usage is TRBV19 and J usage is TRBJ2-5; the D gene is possibly TRBD2 (7 bases). The starting material was peripheral blood, obtained roughly 36 weeks after starting pembrolizumab. This receptor was obtained from an adult with mismatch repair-deficient cancer. The CDR3 DNA is TGTGCCAGTAGTATACAGGGGAGGGGTCGAGAGACCCAGTACTTC. Protein product: CASSIQGRGRETQYF.